These 15 T cell receptor beta chains originate from one sample sequenced in a study of OX40 agonist ivuxolimab in advanced cancers. Generated by immunoSEQ multiplex PCR, the TCRdb table keeps only in-frame clones and is missing some. The sample yields 64,000 or so clones, 65% to 90% seen once. The sequences come from CD4+ or CD8+ T cells sorted from blood, collected in a trial of the OX40 agonist ivuxolimab. The receptors were sampled from an adult with an advanced solid tumor such as melanoma, head and neck, liver or kidney cancer.

The chain combines TRBV7-8 with TRBJ1-2, with D possibly TRBD1 on 5 matching bases. Germline CDR1 is SGHVS and CDR2 is FQNEAQ. The CDR3 loop spans 15 amino acids. V was trimmed by 5 bases and J by 2 bases, leaving 15 bases between them. The CDR3 spells CASSPGRAANYGYTF. The CDR3 nucleotides are TGTGCCAGCAGCCCGGGCAGGGCGGCCAACTATGGCTACACCTTC.

The V and J genes are TRBV4-2 and TRBJ1-5, with D possibly matching TRBD1 (5 bases). Germline V gene data show CDR1 as LGHNA and CDR2 as YNFKEQ. There are 13 residues in the CDR3. V was shortened by 0 bases and J by 7 bases, with 7 bases between the two germline ends. The CDR3 nucleotides read TGTGCCAGCAGCCAAGATTGGGGCCAGCCCCAGCATTTT. Translating gives CASSQDWGQPQHF.

The CDR3 loop reads CASSTFRGPNYGYTF. CDR3 coding DNA: TGTGCCAGCAGTACATTCAGGGGCCCCAACTATGGCTACACCTTC. The chain joins TRBV6-6 to TRBJ1-2; perhaps TRBD1 as D (6 bases). The CDR3 totals 15 residues. Germline V gives CDR1 MNHNY, CDR2 SVGAGI (reference sequence). V was shortened by 5 bases and J by 2 bases, with 15 bases between the two germline ends.

The chain links TRBV19 to TRBJ1-1, with 10 bases matching TRBD1. V shed 6 bases and J 2 bases; nucleotides not matched to a gene: 6. The CDR3 consists of 15 residues. CDR1 is LNHDA and CDR2 is SQIVND in the germline V gene (reference sequence). This chain's CDR3 is CASSTRDRGNTEAFF. In nucleotides, the CDR3 is TGTGCCAGTAGCACCCGGGACAGGGGCAACACTGAAGCTTTCTTT.

The V and J genes are TRBV2 and TRBJ2-7; tentative D call: TRBD1 (7 bases). This CDR3 comprises 14 residues. Trimming took 4 bases from V and 1 from J, leaving 11 bases between them. Germline lookup yields CDR1 SNHLY and CDR2 FYNNEI. The CDR3 spells CASSAQGGSYEQYF. The CDR3, as DNA: TGTGCCAGCAGTGCTCAGGGGGGATCCTACGAGCAGTACTTC.

The rearrangement joins TRBV18 to TRBJ2-3, with TRBD2 matching 11 bases. The CDR3 spans 17 residues. With 3 bases clipped from V and 4 bases from J, the junction kept 9 bases outside the gene matches. Germline CDR1 and CDR2: KGHSH and LQKENI. The CDR3 reads CASSPALAGGGADTQYF. In DNA form, the CDR3 reads TGTGCCAGCTCACCCGCCCTAGCGGGAGGCGGCGCAGATACGCAGTATTTT.

The gene calls are TRBV4-1 and TRBJ1-1; D is unresolved. V was pared by 1 base and J by 0 bases, with 15 bases between. Germline V gene data show CDR1 as MGHRA and CDR2 as YSYEKL. CDR3 length: 17 residues. The CDR3 DNA reads as TGCGCCAGCAGCCAAGTTATTACCACCGTAGTGAACACTGAAGCTTTCTTT. This gives the protein CASSQVITTVVNTEAFF.

The chain has TRBV29-1 and TRBJ2-5; TRBD1 aligns across 7 bases. Trimming removed 4 bases from V and 4 bases from J; junction bases left unmatched: 9. In germline, CDR1 is SQVTM, CDR2 ANQGSEA. The CDR3 length is 14 residues. CDR3: CSVGETGWAETQYF. CDR3 nucleotides: TGCAGCGTTGGCGAGACAGGGTGGGCAGAGACCCAGTACTTC.

The chain links TRBV19 to TRBJ2-3; 9 nucleotides align to TRBD1. The germline gives CDR1 LNHDA, CDR2 SQIVND (reference sequence). V shed 5 bases, J shed 5 bases, and the junction held 8 bases outside the gene matches. This CDR3 has 15 amino acids. The CDR3 coding sequence is TGTGCCAGTAGTGCCTCCGGGACAGGGAAAGATACGCAGTATTTT. It specifies CASSASGTGKDTQYF.

Points on this clone: The same CDR3 is also encoded by other DNA sequences in this sample. This sequence joins TRBV29-1 and TRBJ1-1; no reliable D call. Germline lookup yields CDR1 SQVTM and CDR2 ANQGSEA. Trimming took off 7 bases at V and 1 base at J, with 4 bases between the two ends. CDR3 length: 10 residues. CDR3 DNA sequence: TGCAGCGGGGAGAACACTGAAGCTTTCTTT. Protein: CSGENTEAFF.

CDR3 nucleotide sequence: TGTGCCAGCAGCCCGACAGCGGGGGCTACCTACAATGAGCAGTTCTTC. It yields the protein CASSPTAGATYNEQFF. This chain connects TRBV9 to TRBJ2-1, with TRBD2 identical over 8 bases. The ends lost 4 bases at V and 2 bases at J; junction bases unmatched: 8. Germline assignment: CDR1 SGDLS and CDR2 YYNGEE. The CDR3 covers 16 residues.

In this sample, this clone turned up a few times. For the CDR3, the DNA is TGTGCCAGCAGTGGGTATAGACTAGCGGACACAGATACGCAGTATTTT. It yields the protein CASSGYRLADTDTQYF. The V gene is TRBV2, the J gene TRBJ2-3, with 9 positions matching TRBD2. CDR3 length equals 16 residues. Germline CDR1 reads SNHLY; CDR2 reads FYNNEI. Trimming at V came to 4 bases and at J to 2 bases, leaving 7 bases not matched to a gene.

This clone was counted a few times. V is TRBV7-2 and J is TRBJ2-7, with a possible D match to TRBD1 (6 bases). Trimming left V 5 bases short and J 7 bases short, with 15 bases between. The germline V gene encodes CDR1 SGHTA and CDR2 FQGNSA. The CDR3 extends over 13 amino acids. The CDR3 is CASSPGQSREQYF. The DNA of the CDR3 is TGTGCCAGCAGCCCGGGACAATCGAGGGAGCAGTACTTC.

CDR3 sequence (DNA): TGTGCCAGCAGTGCCTCACAGAGCTCCTACGAGCAGTACTTC. Encoded protein: CASSASQSSYEQYF. This rearrangement joins TRBV6-1 to TRBJ2-7; D uncertain. V shed 4 bases and J shed 0 bases, with 10 bases lying between them. The CDR3 covers 14 residues. From germline, CDR1 is MNHNS and CDR2 SASEGT.

Remarks on this clone: At one boundary the junction diverges from the germline segment, which might be a read error. The V gene is TRBV19, the J gene TRBJ2-5; D ambiguous. The length of the CDR3 is 13 residues. Per the germline V gene, CDR1 is LNHDA and CDR2 is SQIVND (reference sequence). The CDR3 reads CASSSTGQQTQYF. The CDR3 coding sequence is TGTGCCAGTAGTTCGACCGGCCAACAGACCCAGTACTTC.